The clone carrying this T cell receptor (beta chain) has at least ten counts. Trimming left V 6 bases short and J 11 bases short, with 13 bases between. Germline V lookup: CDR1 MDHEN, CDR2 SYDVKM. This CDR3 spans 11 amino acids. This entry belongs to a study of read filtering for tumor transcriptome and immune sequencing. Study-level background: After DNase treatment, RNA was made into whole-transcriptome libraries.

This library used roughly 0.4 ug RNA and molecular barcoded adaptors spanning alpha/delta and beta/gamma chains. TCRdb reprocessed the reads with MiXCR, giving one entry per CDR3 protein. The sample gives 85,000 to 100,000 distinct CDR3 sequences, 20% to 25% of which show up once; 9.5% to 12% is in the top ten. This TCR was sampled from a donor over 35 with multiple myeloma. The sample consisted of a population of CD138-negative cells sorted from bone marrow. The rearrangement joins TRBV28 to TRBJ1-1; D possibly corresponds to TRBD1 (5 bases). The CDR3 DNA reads TGTGCCAGCAGGCAGGACACAAGTGCTTTCTTT. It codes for CASRQDTSAFF.